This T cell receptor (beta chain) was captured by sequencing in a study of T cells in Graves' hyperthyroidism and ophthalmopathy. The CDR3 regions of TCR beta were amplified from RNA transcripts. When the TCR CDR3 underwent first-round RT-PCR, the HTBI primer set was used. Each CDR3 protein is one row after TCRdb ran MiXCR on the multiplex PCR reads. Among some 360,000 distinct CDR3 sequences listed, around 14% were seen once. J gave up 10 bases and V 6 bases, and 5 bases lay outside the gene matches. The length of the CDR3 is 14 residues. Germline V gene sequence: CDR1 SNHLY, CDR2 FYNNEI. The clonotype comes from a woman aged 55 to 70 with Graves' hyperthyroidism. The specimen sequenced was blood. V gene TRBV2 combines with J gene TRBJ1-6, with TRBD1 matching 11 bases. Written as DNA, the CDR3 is TGTGCCAGCAGCGGGACAGGGGGAAGGTCACCCCTCCACTTT. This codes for CASSGTGGRSPLHF.